Below, 14 T cell receptor beta chains from the same sample are listed, as sequenced in a study of T cells in tuberculosis. The time point: new active TB diagnosis, blood taken before or within 7 days of starting treatment. Libraries were prepared by immunoSEQ multiplex PCR; TCRdb keeps only in-frame clonotypes and omits some of them. The sample yields fewer than 35,000 clones, roughly 86% seen once. The material sequenced was PBMCs, taken at tuberculosis diagnosis. The origin of the receptors is an adult with tuberculosis.

The chain employs TRBV6-5 and TRBJ2-7, with D unresolved. Between the trimmed V and J ends, which lost 0 bases and 0 bases, there was a span of 6 bases. CDR3 length equals 14 residues. The germline V gene has CDR1 MNHEY and CDR2 SVGAGI. In DNA, the CDR3 is TGTGCCAGCAGTTACTCGTCCTCCTCCTACGAGCAGTACTTC. It specifies CASSYSSSSYEQYF.

The CDR3 coding sequence is TGTGCCAGCAGCCTCCGGGACAGCTATAATTCACCCCTCCACTTT. Translated, it gives CASSLRDSYNSPLHF. This chain connects TRBV7-3 to TRBJ1-6; 7 bases are shared with TRBD1. V was pared by 5 bases and J by 3 bases, with 4 bases of the junction left unmatched. The CDR3 runs to 15 residues. The germline gives CDR1 SGHTA, CDR2 FQGTGA.

The V gene is TRBV11-2, the J gene TRBJ2-3, with D maybe TRBD2 (6 bases). Per germline, CDR1 SGHAT and CDR2 FQNNGV. The V end was cut by 3 bases, the J end by 0 bases, with 10 bases between. The CDR3 length is 15 residues. The CDR3 loop reads CASSFTSGSTDTQYF. DNA for the CDR3: TGTGCCAGCAGCTTTACCAGCGGGAGCACAGATACGCAGTATTTT.

The chain couples TRBV20-1 to TRBJ2-1; maybe TRBD2 (5 bases). The germline gives CDR1 DFQATT, CDR2 SNEGSKA (reference sequence). CDR3 length: 9 amino acids. The ends were cut back, 8 bases at V and 10 bases at J, with 9 bases in the middle. Here the CDR3 DNA reads TGCAGTAGTGAGCGGGAGCAGTTCTTC. Translation gives CSSEREQFF.

The chain is built from TRBV25-1 and TRBJ2-7; TRBD1 might be the D (6 bases). The germline V gene encodes CDR1 MGHDK and CDR2 SYGVNS. This CDR3 is built from 15 residues. Trimming left V 0 bases short and J 5 bases short, with 14 bases between. The CDR3 here is CASSEYKGGKNEQYF. The CDR3 DNA follows: TGTGCCAGCAGTGAATATAAAGGGGGTAAAAACGAGCAGTACTTC.

The chain is built from TRBV5-5 and TRBJ2-1; 12 positions agree with TRBD1. CDR1 is SGHKS, CDR2 YYEKEE, per germline (reference sequence). The CDR3 totals 14 residues. Germline trimming cut 4 bases from V and 7 bases from J; bases unmatched to any gene: 3. The CDR3 nucleotides read TGTGCCAGCAGCCCGGGACAGGGGGCGAATGAGCAGTTCTTC. Translated: CASSPGQGANEQFF.

This rearrangement joins TRBV9 to TRBJ1-1, with D hard to call. Trimming removed 0 bases from V and 3 bases from J, with 18 bases in between. Germline V lookup: CDR1 SGDLS, CDR2 YYNGEE. CDR3 length: 17 residues. The CDR3 protein is CASSVATRIVADTEAFF. DNA for the CDR3: TGTGCCAGCAGCGTAGCTACGCGGATTGTGGCGGACACTGAAGCTTTCTTT.

The chain has TRBV30 and TRBJ1-4; D call uncertain. Trimming stripped 2 bases from V and 8 bases from J, with 21 bases between. The CDR3 sequence is 16 residues long. Germline loops: CDR1 GTSNPN, CDR2 SVGIG (reference sequence). CDR3 DNA sequence: TGTGCCTGGAGTTCCCCAACCGGTGCCTCGAAGGAAAAACTGTTTTTT. Amino acid sequence: CAWSSPTGASKEKLFF.

The chain carries TRBV11-1 and TRBJ1-2; no firm D call. The V gene lost 5 bases and the J gene lost 6 bases, with 25 bases spanning the gap. Germline-derived CDR1 and CDR2 are SGHAT and FQDESV (reference sequence). The CDR3 is made up of 17 amino acids. CDR3 DNA: TGTGCCAGCAGCCCTCGGGTTTACTCAAAAAGCTCGAATGGCTACACCTTC. Encoded protein: CASSPRVYSKSSNGYTF.

V and J are TRBV5-1 and TRBJ2-2; TRBD2 agrees at 7 bases. The CDR3 is 16 residues long. Germline CDR1 and CDR2: SGHRS and YFSETQ. The V gene end was trimmed by 0 bases and the J gene end by 3 bases; junction bases not matched to a gene: 5. The CDR3 protein is CASSLVSSGHTGELFF. In nucleotides, the CDR3 is TGCGCCAGCAGCTTGGTATCTAGCGGACACACCGGGGAGCTGTTTTTT.

V is TRBV2 and J is TRBJ2-2, with 7 bases fitting TRBD1. V was pared by 6 bases and J by 6 bases, with 4 bases of the junction left unmatched. From germline, CDR1 is SNHLY and CDR2 FYNNEI. The length of the CDR3 is 13 residues. DNA for the CDR3: TGTGCCAGCAGAGCGGACAGGTCCGGGGAGCTGTTTTTT. This codes for CASRADRSGELFF.

This rearrangement joins TRBV15 to TRBJ2-1; 9 positions match TRBD1. The CDR3 contains 15 residues. Germline values: CDR1 LNHNV, CDR2 YYDKDF (reference sequence). The V gene end was trimmed by 1 base and the J gene end by 7 bases; junction bases not matched to a gene: 5. CDR3 coding DNA: TGTGCCACCAGCAGAGCAGGGGGACAGGGAAATGAGCAGTTCTTC. Translation gives CATSRAGGQGNEQFF.

The chain is built from TRBV25-1 and TRBJ2-3; D may be TRBD1 (5 bases). This CDR3 has 15 residues. Germline loops: CDR1 MGHDK, CDR2 SYGVNS. Trimming pared 2 bases from V and 3 bases from J, leaving 12 bases between. CDR3 in DNA: TGTGCCAGCAGTGAAGAAGGGGTGGGGACAGATACGCAGTATTTT. Its translation: CASSEEGVGTDTQYF.

This rearrangement joins TRBV5-6 to TRBJ1-6, with 7 positions matching TRBD1. The CDR3 totals 16 residues. Per germline, CDR1 SGHDT and CDR2 YYEEEE. J gave up 3 bases and V 0 bases, and 3 bases lay outside the gene matches. The CDR3 DNA reads TGTGCCAGCAGCTTGGAGTACAGGGGCTATAATTCACCCCTCCACTTT. Amino acid sequence: CASSLEYRGYNSPLHF.